The 19 T cell receptor beta chains in this list originate from one sample, sequenced in a study of breast tumors, draining lymph nodes, adjacent tissues. TCRdb re-analysed the multiplex PCR reads in MiXCR, keeping a single row per CDR3 protein. The sample holds approximately 150,000 distinct CDR3 sequences, 25% to 40% seen once. Samples came from axillary lymph nodes draining the breast cancer. Sequencing used axillary lymph node tissue. The receptors derive from a female donor with breast cancer. Some clones in this sample may be carry-over from other donors' samples.

This clonotype has at least ten counts. V usage is TRBV6-5 and J usage is TRBJ2-7; a possible D gene is TRBD1 (5 bases). With 5 bases removed from V and 0 bases from J, the gap between germline ends came to 14 bases. Per the germline V gene, CDR1 is MNHEY and CDR2 is SVGAGI. This CDR3 spans 15 amino acids. The CDR3 loop reads CASSATGDNSYEQYF. As DNA, the CDR3 is TGTGCCAGCAGTGCAACAGGTGATAACTCCTACGAGCAGTACTTC.

The genes are TRBV29-1 and TRBJ1-3; possibly TRBD1 for D (6 bases). CDR3 size: 15 residues. V was shortened by 6 bases and J by 0 bases, with 15 bases between the two germline ends. Germline V gene data show CDR1 as SQVTM and CDR2 as ANQGSEA. The CDR3 sequence: CSVAGHADSGNTIYF. CDR3 bases: TGCAGCGTGGCGGGACACGCCGACTCTGGAAACACCATATATTTT.

This clonotype was seen at least ten times. The chain recombines TRBV28 with TRBJ1-6; 9 bases map to TRBD1. Germline CDR1 MDHEN, CDR2 SYDVKM. With 5 bases clipped from V and 2 bases from J, the junction kept 4 bases outside the gene matches. The CDR3 extends over 16 amino acids. The CDR3 DNA follows: TGTGCCAGCAGTACAGGGGGCGCGGCCTATAATTCACCCCTCCACTTT. Amino acid sequence: CASSTGGAAYNSPLHF.

This clonotype was seen repeatedly, ten times or more. The V and J genes are TRBV2 and TRBJ1-5; unclear D gene. The CDR3 runs to 13 residues. V gave up 3 bases and J gave up 4 bases, with 7 bases separating them. CDR1 is SNHLY, CDR2 FYNNEI, per germline. The CDR3 protein is CASSDSINQPQHF. Here the CDR3 DNA reads TGTGCCAGCAGTGATAGTATTAATCAGCCCCAGCATTTT.

With respect to this clonotype: A much larger clone differs by one base, so this may be a read error. The chain recombines TRBV27 with TRBJ2-7, with 10 bases fitting TRBD1. The CDR3 is 13 amino acids. Germline V gene sequence: CDR1 MNHEY, CDR2 SMNVEV (reference sequence). DNA for the CDR3: TGTGTCAGCGGGACAGGGGTGGGATACGAGCAGTACTTC. Translating it yields CVSGTGVGYEQYF.

The J gene is TRBJ1-1, the V gene TRBV7-3, with unresolved D. The CDR3 has 18 residues. V dropped 1 base and J dropped 3 bases, with 21 bases sitting between them. Germline V gene data show CDR1 as SGHTA and CDR2 as FQGTGA. The CDR3 DNA follows: TGTGCCAGCAGCTTAAAAGGAAGTCAACGGTGGAGGCACACTGAAGCTTTCTTT. This encodes CASSLKGSQRWRHTEAFF.

The rearrangement joins TRBV10-1 to TRBJ2-7; 8 bases align to TRBD2. The CDR3 loop spans 15 amino acids. CDR1 and CDR2 from the germline V gene are WNHNN and SYGVQD (reference sequence). V was clipped by 1 base and J by 6 bases; unmatched bases: 8. This CDR3 is CASSELPGRVSEQYF. The CDR3 DNA follows: TGCGCCAGCAGTGAGTTACCCGGGAGGGTAAGCGAGCAGTACTTC.

The chain uses TRBV5-8 and TRBJ1-2, with 12 bases matching TRBD1. V trimming: 4 bases; J trimming: 8 bases; junction bases outside the gene matches: 3. Germline V gene data show CDR1 as SGHTS and CDR2 as YDEGEE. The CDR3 consists of 13 residues. Here the CDR3 reads CASSPGTGGGYTF. The CDR3 DNA is TGTGCCAGCAGCCCGGGGACAGGGGGCGGCTACACCTTC.

This clonotype came up many times. V usage is TRBV27 and J usage is TRBJ2-7, with D hard to call. CDR1 is MNHEY and CDR2 is SMNVEV in the germline V gene (reference sequence). V lost 5 bases, J lost 2 bases, and 10 bases lay in between. This CDR3 has 13 amino acids. The CDR3 sequence: CASSLLPTYEQYF. The CDR3 nucleotides read TGTGCCAGCAGTCTATTACCTACCTACGAGCAGTACTTC.

This clonotype came up many times. It may be a read error: a sequence one base away is much more abundant. The V call is TRBV14, the J call TRBJ1-6; TRBD1 might be the D (5 bases). The V gene's germline CDR1 is SGHDN and CDR2 FVKESK. CDR3 length equals 18 residues. DNA of the CDR3: TGTGCCAGCAGCCCGTACGCGGGGACCAGCTCCTATACTTCACCCCTCCACTTT. Amino acid sequence: CASSPYAGTSSYTSPLHF.

This clonotype was detected ten times or more. This chain joins TRBV5-1 and TRBJ2-5; maybe TRBD1 (6 bases). The CDR3 loop spans 13 amino acids. Trimming shortened V by 0 bases and J by 5 bases, and 8 bases separated the two germline ends. Germline V gives CDR1 SGHRS, CDR2 YFSETQ. The CDR3 loop is CASSLVRGETQYF. In nucleotides, the CDR3 is TGCGCCAGCAGCTTGGTTAGGGGGGAGACCCAGTACTTC.

For this clonotype: Since no conserved phenylalanine or tryptophan closes the CDR3, a read error is the likely cause. V is TRBV19 and J is TRBJ1-2; no clear D gene. CDR3 length: 17 residues. Germline V lookup: CDR1 LNHDA, CDR2 SQIVND (reference sequence). Between the trimmed V and J ends, which lost 4 bases and 0 bases, there was a span of 18 bases. CDR3 in amino acids: CASSTPPGLATNYGYTL. CDR3 DNA sequence: TGTGCCAGTAGTACCCCTCCAGGTTTGGCTACTAACTATGGCTACACCCTC.

The V call is TRBV28, the J call TRBJ1-2, with D possibly being TRBD1 (5 bases). V lost 2 bases and J 4 bases, leaving 8 bases between the germline ends. The V gene's germline CDR1 is MDHEN and CDR2 SYDVKM. The CDR3 loop spans 13 amino acids. CDR3 bases: TGTGCCAGCAGTTTAAACAGGTTCTATGGCTACACCTTC. It yields the protein CASSLNRFYGYTF.

There are many counts of this clonotype. The rearrangement links TRBV6-6 to TRBJ2-7; a possible D gene is TRBD2 (5 bases). The germline CDR1 and CDR2 sequences are MNHNY and SVGAGI (reference sequence). This CDR3 spans 14 amino acids. Trimming cost V 2 bases and J 5 bases, with 13 bases left between them. The CDR3 nucleotides read TGTGCCAGCAGTTACGGGCAGTTGAGGGACGAGCAGTACTTC. As protein: CASSYGQLRDEQYF.

The V and J genes are TRBV10-3 and TRBJ2-7; D is possibly TRBD1 or TRBD2 (5 bases each). V was clipped by 6 bases and J by 3 bases, with 21 bases between them. The CDR3 extends over 16 amino acids. Germline CDR1 and CDR2: ENHRY and SYGVKD. CDR3 in DNA: TGTGCCATCAGCGTTGCCAAGGGGACCCTGGGCTACGAGCAGTACTTC. It yields the protein CAISVAKGTLGYEQYF.

This clonotype was seen many times. The rearrangement uses TRBV5-8 and TRBJ2-5, with 9 nucleotides matching TRBD2. V trimming: 3 bases; J trimming: 4 bases; junction bases outside the gene matches: 7. The CDR3 length is 15 residues. Looked up from germline, CDR1 is SGHTS and CDR2 is YDEGEE. CDR3 sequence: CASSSSGIFLETQYF. CDR3 sequence (DNA): TGTGCCAGCAGCTCTAGCGGGATCTTCCTAGAGACCCAGTACTTC.

This chain joins TRBV6-6 and TRBJ1-5; D is uncertain. Between the trimmed V and J ends, which lost 3 bases and 1 base, there was a span of 10 bases. The CDR3 has 15 residues. Germline CDR1 MNHNY, CDR2 SVGAGI (reference sequence). Here the CDR3 DNA reads TGTGCCAGCAGTTATCCTCTTGTCAGCAATCAGCCCCAGCATTTT. The encoded protein is CASSYPLVSNQPQHF.

The chain carries TRBV7-2 and TRBJ1-4; tentative D call: TRBD1 (6 bases). Germline V gene lookup returns CDR1 SGHTA and CDR2 FQGNSA. The germline V and J ends were trimmed by 3 bases and 0 bases, with 14 bases remaining between them. This CDR3 has 17 amino acids. The CDR3 protein is CASSFTEGGATNEKLFF. The DNA of the CDR3 is TGTGCCAGCAGCTTCACCGAGGGGGGCGCAACTAATGAAAAACTGTTTTTT.

The chain carries TRBV5-8 and TRBJ2-5; TRBD2 matches 8 bases. Germline CDR1 reads SGHTS; CDR2 reads YDEGEE. The J segment lost 3 bases and the V segment lost 4 bases, leaving 14 bases of the junction unmatched. This CDR3 contains 17 residues. In DNA form, the CDR3 reads TGTGCCAGCAGCCCGGACCCCCCGGGGGGGCATAAAGAGACCCAGTACTTC. Its protein product is CASSPDPPGGHKETQYF.